This paragraph covers one T cell receptor beta chain sequence. The sample is drawn from a study of T cell changes during pregnancy in multiple sclerosis. Trimming cost V 5 bases and J 2 bases, with 13 bases left between them. Per germline, CDR1 SGHTA and CDR2 FQGNSA. This CDR3 spans 14 amino acids. Only in-frame clones appear in the TCRdb table, and some are missing; sequencing was by immunoSEQ multiplex PCR. Altogether about 75,000 clones are present, roughly nine tenths being singletons, with the ten largest covering over 0.7%. This rearrangement joins TRBV7-2 to TRBJ2-7; D gene uncertain. This receptor was taken from a female donor in good health, enrolled as a control in a pregnancy study. Sample: peripheral blood, taken in the first trimester of pregnancy. CDR3 region: CASSLQLVPYEQYF. The CDR3 region has the DNA TGTGCCAGCAGCCTCCAACTGGTTCCCTACGAGCAGTACTTC.